This T cell receptor (beta chain) originates from a study of control samples from healthy donors and cancer patients. Data came from immunoSEQ multiplex PCR; TCRdb stores just in-frame clones and leaves some out. The sample includes 100,000 to 130,000 clones, almost 85% seen only once; the top ten take approximately 7%. The TCR was taken from a man between 18 and 35 years old in good health. Sequenced material: blood.

The CDR3, as DNA: TGTGCCAGCAGCAACAGGGGGACCGGGGAGCTGTTTTTT. It yields the protein CASSNRGTGELFF. The chain joins TRBV11-2 to TRBJ2-2, with TRBD1 identical over 8 bases. Germline CDR1 SGHAT, CDR2 FQNNGV. Trimming at V came to 5 bases and at J to 5 bases, leaving 1 base not matched to a gene. The CDR3 has 13 residues.